This T cell receptor beta chain was profiled in a study of blood T cell repertoires in COVID-19. The overall study: The analysed material was cDNA or gDNA that came from T cells, B-cell-depleted T cells, or PBMCs.

V was shortened by 4 bases and J by 3 bases, with 12 bases between the two germline ends. CDR1 LGHDT and CDR2 YNNKEL come from the germline V gene (reference sequence). The CDR3 totals 14 residues. How the authors handled the data: Amplification from reference gene primers served as the basis for estimated nucleated cell counts. Clones were sequenced by immunoSEQ multiplex PCR, and TCRdb holds only the in-frame ones, with some missing. The V and J calls and clone size come from that table; D and trimming were worked out from the DNA. The table lists about 190,000 clones, under 80% of them singletons, with approximately 15% in the top ten.

The chain uses TRBV3-1 (or the pseudogene TRBV3-2) and TRBJ1-1; possibly TRBD1 for D (6 bases). This sequence originates from a man between 50 and 59 years old who had recovered from COVID-19. Sequenced input: peripheral blood. The CDR3 reads CASSRNGQHTEAFF. Here the CDR3 DNA reads TGTGCCAGCAGCCGTAATGGACAGCACACTGAAGCTTTCTTT.